This T cell receptor beta chain was retrieved from a study of CD8+CD57+ T cells in acquired aplastic anemia. This clonotype appeared a few times. Patients included in sequencing had previously demonstrated CD8+CD57+ cell expansion by flow cytometry. All patients were therapy-naive when blood was sampled. The germline gives CDR1 SQVTM, CDR2 ANQGSEA. The CDR3 length is 17 residues. Trimming left V 2 bases short and J 3 bases short, with 17 bases between. Genomic DNA provided the template from which TCR beta VDJ and CDR3 profiles were obtained. One entry per CDR3 protein, called by TCRdb with MiXCR from the reads. The table includes under 350,000 distinct CDR3 sequences, roughly 53% detected once.

V gene TRBV29-1 combines with J gene TRBJ2-6; tentatively, D is TRBD1 (6 bases). Sequenced: sorted CD4+, CD8+, or CD8+CD57+ T cells (not recorded which) from PBMCs. This receptor was taken from a human donor with aplastic anemia. CDR3 nucleotide sequence: TGCAGCGTTGAACGACTGACAGGCCTGAATGGGGCCAACGTCCTGACTTTC. It specifies CSVERLTGLNGANVLTF.